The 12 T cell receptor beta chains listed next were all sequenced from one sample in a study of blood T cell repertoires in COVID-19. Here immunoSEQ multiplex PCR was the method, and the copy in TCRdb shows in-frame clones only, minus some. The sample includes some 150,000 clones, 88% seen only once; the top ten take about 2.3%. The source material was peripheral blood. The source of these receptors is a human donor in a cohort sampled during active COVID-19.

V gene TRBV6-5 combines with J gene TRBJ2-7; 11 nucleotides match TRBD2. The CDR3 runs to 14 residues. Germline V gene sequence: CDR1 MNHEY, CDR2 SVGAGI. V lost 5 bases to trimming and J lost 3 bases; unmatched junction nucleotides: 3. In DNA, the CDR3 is TGTGCCAGCAGTACCCTAGCGGGGGGCTACGAGCAGTACTTC. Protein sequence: CASSTLAGGYEQYF.

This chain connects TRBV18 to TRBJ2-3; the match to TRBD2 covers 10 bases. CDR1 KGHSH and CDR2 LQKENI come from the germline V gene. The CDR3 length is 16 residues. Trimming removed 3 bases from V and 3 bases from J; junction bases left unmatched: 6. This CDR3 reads CASSPLAGGGTDTQYF. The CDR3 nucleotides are TGTGCCAGCTCACCCTTAGCGGGAGGTGGAACAGATACGCAGTATTTT.

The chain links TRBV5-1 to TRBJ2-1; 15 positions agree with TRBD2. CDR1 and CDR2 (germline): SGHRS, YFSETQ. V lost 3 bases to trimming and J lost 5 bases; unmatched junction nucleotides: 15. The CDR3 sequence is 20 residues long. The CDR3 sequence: CASSSKLYWTSGGGHNEQFF. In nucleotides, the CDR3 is TGCGCCAGCAGCTCCAAACTATACTGGACTAGCGGGGGGGGACACAATGAGCAGTTCTTC.

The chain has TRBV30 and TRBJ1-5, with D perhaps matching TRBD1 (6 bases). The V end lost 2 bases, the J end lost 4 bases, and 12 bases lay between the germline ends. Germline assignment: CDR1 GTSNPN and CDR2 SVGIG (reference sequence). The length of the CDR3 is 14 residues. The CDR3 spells CAWSSGGRNQPQHF. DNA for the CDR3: TGTGCCTGGAGTAGCGGGGGCCGTAATCAGCCCCAGCATTTT.

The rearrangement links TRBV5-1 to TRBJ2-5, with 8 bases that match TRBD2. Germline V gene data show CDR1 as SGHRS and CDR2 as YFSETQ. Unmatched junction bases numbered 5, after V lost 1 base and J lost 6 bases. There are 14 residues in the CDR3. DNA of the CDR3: TGCGCCAGCAGCTTGTCAGCGGGAGATAAGACCCAGTACTTC. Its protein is CASSLSAGDKTQYF.

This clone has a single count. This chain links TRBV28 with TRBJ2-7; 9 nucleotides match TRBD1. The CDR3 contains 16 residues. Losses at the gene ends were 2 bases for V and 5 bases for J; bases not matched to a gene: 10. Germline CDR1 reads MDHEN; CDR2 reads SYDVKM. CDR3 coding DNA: TGTGCCAGCAGTTTAGCGCCGGGACAGGGTTCAGACGAGCAGTACTTC. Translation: CASSLAPGQGSDEQYF.

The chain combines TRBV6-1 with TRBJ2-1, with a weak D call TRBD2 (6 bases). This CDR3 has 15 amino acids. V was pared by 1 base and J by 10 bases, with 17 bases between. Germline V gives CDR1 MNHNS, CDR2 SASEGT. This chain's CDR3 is CASSEGYRRGGEQFF. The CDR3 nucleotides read TGTGCCAGCAGTGAAGGTTACAGGAGAGGAGGGGAGCAGTTCTTC.

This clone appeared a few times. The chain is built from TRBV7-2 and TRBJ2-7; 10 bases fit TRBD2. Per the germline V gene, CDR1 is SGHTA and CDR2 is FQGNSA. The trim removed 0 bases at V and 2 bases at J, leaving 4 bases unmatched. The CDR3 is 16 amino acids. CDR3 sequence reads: CASSLAGGTSAYEQYF. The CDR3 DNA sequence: TGTGCCAGCAGCTTAGCCGGAGGGACTAGCGCCTACGAGCAGTACTTC.

CDR3 protein: CAWKPQGLAGGGEQYF. The DNA for the CDR3 is TGTGCCTGGAAACCCCAGGGACTAGCGGGGGGTGGGGAGCAGTACTTC. V gene TRBV30 combines with J gene TRBJ2-7; 15 bases line up with TRBD2. Germline loops: CDR1 GTSNPN, CDR2 SVGIG (reference sequence). V was clipped by 4 bases and J by 7 bases; unmatched bases: 11. The CDR3 extends over 16 amino acids.

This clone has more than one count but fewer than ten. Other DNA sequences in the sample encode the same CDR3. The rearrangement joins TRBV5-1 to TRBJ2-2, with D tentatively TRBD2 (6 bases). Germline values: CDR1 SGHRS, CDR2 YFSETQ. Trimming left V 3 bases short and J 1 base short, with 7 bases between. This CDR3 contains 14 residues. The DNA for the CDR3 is TGCGCCAGCAGCTCGGGACTGAACACCGGGGAGCTGTTTTTT. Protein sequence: CASSSGLNTGELFF.

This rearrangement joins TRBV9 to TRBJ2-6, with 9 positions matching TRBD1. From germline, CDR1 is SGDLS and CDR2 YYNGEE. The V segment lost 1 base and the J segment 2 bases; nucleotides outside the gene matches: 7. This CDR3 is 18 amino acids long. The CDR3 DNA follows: TGTGCCAGCAGCGTACATCACAGGGGGCTAGCTGGGGCCAACGTCCTGACTTTC. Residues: CASSVHHRGLAGANVLTF.

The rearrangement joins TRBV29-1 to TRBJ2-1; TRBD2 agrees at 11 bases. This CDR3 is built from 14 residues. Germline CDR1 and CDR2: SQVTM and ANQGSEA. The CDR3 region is CSTSGGIVRNEQFF. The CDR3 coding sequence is TGCAGTACTAGCGGGGGTATAGTTAGGAATGAGCAGTTCTTC.